Listed below are T cell receptor beta chains from one sample, sequenced in a study of T cells in Graves' hyperthyroidism and ophthalmopathy. In TCRdb, the multiplex PCR reads were re-called with MiXCR into one record per CDR3 protein. This table has about 610,000 distinct CDR3 sequences, roughly 14% appearing once. The sample taken for sequencing was blood. The receptor source for this set is a woman aged 35 to 49 with Graves' ophthalmopathy. Both conserved end residues are part of each CDR3. D genes are given only for firm matches. Not every row has a clone size; where given, it reads once, few, many or a size class.

cdr3_length,d_call,clone_size,j_call,v_call,cdr3_nt,cdr3_aa
12,-,many,TRBJ2-3,TRBV10-1,TGCGCCAGCATCAAGAGCGGAGATACGCAGTATTTT,CASIKSGDTQYF
16,-,many,TRBJ1-3,TRBV6-5,TGTGCCAGCAGTTACTCGGGACCCAACACTGGAAACACCATATATTTT,CASSYSGPNTGNTIYF
12,-,many,TRBJ2-5,TRBV24-1,TGTGCCACCAGCTCGATGGGGGAGACCCAGTACTTC,CATSSMGETQYF
14,-,many,TRBJ2-2,TRBV6-1,TGTGCCAGCAGTAAGCGGGCGTACACCGGGGAGCTGTTTTTT,CASSKRAYTGELFF
15,-,many,TRBJ2-7,TRBV11-1,TGTGCCAGCAGCTTAACAAGCAGGGCCCACTACGAGCAGTACTTC,CASSLTSRAHYEQYF
14,-,many,TRBJ2-7,TRBV7-8,TGTGCCAGCAGCGAGACCTTCGCGCCCTACGAGCAGTACTTC,CASSETFAPYEQYF
15,-,many,TRBJ2-7,TRBV19,TGTGCCAGTAGTTCAGTAGCGGACTCGACCTACGAGCAGTACTTC,CASSSVADSTYEQYF
14,-,many,TRBJ1-1,TRBV28,TGTGCCAGCAGTTCCCAACAGGGCCGGACTGAAGCTTTCTTT,CASSSQQGRTEAFF
15,-,few,TRBJ2-5,TRBV6-2/TRBV6-3,TGTGCCAGCAGTGCCCCCTACGGGAGCTGGGAGACCCAGTACTTC,CASSAPYGSWETQYF
16,-,-,TRBJ2-2,TRBV7-3,TGTGCCGGCAGCTTAACTGTCTTCGCGAACACCGGGGAGCTGTTTTTT,CAGSLTVFANTGELFF
12,-,-,TRBJ1-6,TRBV28,TGTGCCAGCAGCGAAGCCCTTTCACCCCTCCACTTT,CASSEALSPLHF
13,-,-,TRBJ1-1,TRBV7-9,TGTGCCAGCAGCCAGACCGGGGGGCCTGAAGCTTTCTTT,CASSQTGGPEAFF
15,-,-,TRBJ2-7,TRBV28,TGTGCCAGCAGTTTATGGACCGGGACCCCCTCCGAGCAGTACTTC,CASSLWTGTPSEQYF
10,-,many,TRBJ1-1,TRBV29-1,TGCAGCTATTGGAGGGCCGAAGCTTTCTTT,CSYWRAEAFF
13,-,many,TRBJ1-2,TRBV6-1,TGTGCCAGCAGTGAAGCGTGGAAGCGTGGCTACACCTTC,CASSEAWKRGYTF
13,-,many,TRBJ1-1,TRBV5-1,TGCGCCAGCGGCTTGGAGGGAAACACTGAAGCTTTCTTT,CASGLEGNTEAFF
16,TRBD2,once,TRBJ2-7,TRBV5-1,TGCGCCAGCAGCTTCGGTCTGACTAGCGGGAGGAACGAGCAGTACTTC,CASSFGLTSGRNEQYF
19,TRBD1,-,TRBJ2-2,TRBV12-5,TGTGCTAGTGGTTTGGTAACACATTGGGGGACAGGGAACACCGGGGAGCTGTTTTTT,CASGLVTHWGTGNTGELFF
15,-,many,TRBJ2-7,TRBV6-5,TGTGCCAGCAGTCCGAGACAATTCGACTCCTACGAGCAGTACTTC,CASSPRQFDSYEQYF
15,-,-,TRBJ2-5,TRBV2,TGTGCCAGCAGTGACACAACTCTCCCCCGGGGGACCCAGTACTTC,CASSDTTLPRGTQYF
13,TRBD2,-,TRBJ2-7,TRBV6-1,TGTGCCAGCAAGCGAGCGGGAGTCTACGAGCAGTACTTC,CASKRAGVYEQYF
13,-,many,TRBJ1-5,TRBV5-1,TGCGCCAGCAGCAGGGACACAAATCAGCCCCAGCATTTT,CASSRDTNQPQHF
16,TRBD2,-,TRBJ2-5,TRBV20-1,TGCAGTGCTAGAGAACCGGGCGGGAGTATGTGGGAGACCCAGTACTTC,CSAREPGGSMWETQYF
15,TRBD1,-,TRBJ1-2,TRBV7-9,TGTGCCAGCAGCTCAGTTGACAGGGCCGCCTATGGCTACACCTTC,CASSSVDRAAYGYTF
13,-,many,TRBJ1-2,TRBV19,TGTGCCAGTAGTAGGTTGGGGGCCTATGGCTACACCTTC,CASSRLGAYGYTF
14,TRBD2,many,TRBJ2-7,TRBV28,TGTGCCAGCAGGGGGGGGAGCGGGGCCTACGAGCAGTACTTC,CASRGGSGAYEQYF
15,TRBD1,-,TRBJ1-1,TRBV6-1,TGTGCCAGCAGGCCTTCACAGGGGGTGAACACTGAAGCTTTCTTT,CASRPSQGVNTEAFF
15,-,many,TRBJ2-7,TRBV20-1,TGCAGTGCCCGCCCCCCCGGTGGGGGGACCTACGAGCAGTACTTC,CSARPPGGGTYEQYF
15,-,many,TRBJ1-1,TRBV12-5,TGTGCTAGTGGTCTCCAAGATTCGGGGAACACTGAAGCTTTCTTT,CASGLQDSGNTEAFF
15,TRBD1,many,TRBJ2-7,TRBV6-5,TGTGCCAGCAGTTACACGTTGGGACAGTCCTACGAGCAGTACTTC,CASSYTLGQSYEQYF
15,-,many,TRBJ1-5,TRBV11-2,TGTGCCAGCAGTTTCGGGGGGGATAGCAATCAGCCCCAGCATTTT,CASSFGGDSNQPQHF
15,-,many,TRBJ2-5,TRBV4-3,TGCGCCAGCAGCCAAGATGCGGGATGGGGGGAGACCCAGTACTTC,CASSQDAGWGETQYF
12,-,-,TRBJ2-7,TRBV6-5,TGTGCCAGCAGGGACTCCGCCAACGAGCAGTACTTC,CASRDSANEQYF
13,-,-,TRBJ1-2,TRBV29-1,TGCAGCGTTCGTAAGGCTACTAACTATGGCTACACCTTC,CSVRKATNYGYTF
15,-,few,TRBJ1-3,TRBV28,TGTGCCAGCAGTTTATTCCGGACAGAAGGAAACACCATATATTTT,CASSLFRTEGNTIYF
17,TRBD1,many,TRBJ1-2,TRBV9,TGTGCCAGCAGCGCTGTAGACAGGGCCCGTGGGAGGGATGGCTACACCTTC,CASSAVDRARGRDGYTF
15,-,-,TRBJ2-2,TRBV4-2,TGTGCCAGCAGCCCAGACATCCTGAACACCGGGGAGCTGTTTTTT,CASSPDILNTGELFF
14,TRBD1,-,TRBJ2-4,TRBV30,TGTGCCTGCCCCAGGGGGAGAGCCAAAAACATTCAGTACTTC,CACPRGRAKNIQYF
14,-,many,TRBJ2-7,TRBV27,TGTGCCAGCAGTTTAGGGCACCCCTCCTACGAGCAGTACTTC,CASSLGHPSYEQYF
14,-,few,TRBJ2-6,TRBV5-1,TGCGCCAGCCGGGTAGCGTCTGGGGCCAACGTCCTGACTTTC,CASRVASGANVLTF
14,-,few,TRBJ1-1,TRBV12-3/TRBV12-4,TGTGCCAGCAGTTTAGTAGAGGAATACACTGAAGCTTTCTTT,CASSLVEEYTEAFF
16,TRBD1,-,TRBJ2-3,TRBV11-2,TGTGCCAGCAGCTTAGCAGCACACAGGGGGTCAGATACGCAGTATTTT,CASSLAAHRGSDTQYF
16,-,many,TRBJ2-5,TRBV6-1,TGTGCCAGCAGCGCTGACTTAGAGGAGTACCAAGAGACCCAGTACTTC,CASSADLEEYQETQYF
14,TRBD1,many,TRBJ2-7,TRBV6-2/TRBV6-3,TGTGCCAGCAGTTCCCGGGACAGGGGAAACGAGCAGTACTTC,CASSSRDRGNEQYF
13,TRBD1,-,TRBJ2-7,TRBV28,TGTGCCAGCGGACAGGGGGTCTCCTACGAGCAGTACTTC,CASGQGVSYEQYF
14,-,many,TRBJ1-1,TRBV25-1,TGTGCCAGCAGTGATCACCCAGGGTACGCTGAAGCTTTCTTT,CASSDHPGYAEAFF
14,-,-,TRBJ2-5,TRBV28,TGTGCCAGCACCGCGGGTGGGCAGCCAGAGACCCAGTACTTC,CASTAGGQPETQYF
13,-,many,TRBJ1-2,TRBV28,TGTGCCAGCAGTTATAGCGGGGAAGAAGGCTACACCTTC,CASSYSGEEGYTF